This T cell receptor (beta chain) was sequenced during a study of early T cells in non-severe SARS-CoV-2 infection. For the study at large: Sequencing was performed on bulk RNA from unsorted whole blood, leaving chains unpaired.

About this clonotype: Antigen unknown.

Individually, cDNA molecules had unique molecular identifiers attached to them. TCRdb called the 5' RACE reads again in MiXCR, with one record for every CDR3 protein. The data contain some 50,000 distinct CDR3 sequences, less than 9.5% of them seen just once; the ten biggest clones take up around 4.2%. The CDR3 sequence is 14 residues long. Deletions cut 0 bases from V and 1 base from J, with 7 bases between. Germline CDR1 and CDR2: DFQATT and SNEGSKA (reference sequence). Overall study results and limits: Database matching using VDJdb favored anti-spike CD8 responses, with private and CD4 specificities left missing.

Sequences were obtained from whole blood. This clonotype was obtained from an adult who was a healthcare worker with PCR-confirmed SARS-CoV-2 infection or an uninfected control (not recorded which). The chain combines TRBV20-1 with TRBJ1-3; D call uncertain. Written as DNA, the CDR3 is TGCAGTGCTAGAGACAGCAGATCTGGAAACACCATATATTTT. Residues: CSARDSRSGNTIYF.